The present T cell receptor beta chain was sequenced within a study of human T cells and chemical hapten exposure (dated by TCRdb to the early 2020s). About the full investigation: For sensitization, 2% DPC in acetone was applied to a roughly 2 cm by roughly 2 cm area of upper inner arm skin. Weekly therapeutic DPC doses were additionally applied to the scalp of patients throughout the roughly 26-week study period. Blood for TCR sequencing was provided by twenty-nine alopecia patients at one to four time points (pre-sensitization, 2, 6 and 24 weeks). The mostly female patient cohort included alopecia areata with under or over 50% scalp involvement, alopecia totalis and alopecia universalis. The libraries were sequenced as a pool, and the TCR yield per sample differed mostly because of small variations in library volumes within the pool. Patch tests used Finn chambers with 0.01% DPC on the upper back, scored after 6 days by International Contact Dermatitis Research Group standards. Peripheral blood TCR repertoire changes were tracked in vivo in alopecia patients during primary and secondary sensitization to the hapten diphenylcyclopropenone (DPC). Blood samples were taken from patients before sensitization (week 0) and then at 2, 6 and about 24 weeks after DPC sensitization. Broad study findings and their caveats: After repeated subsampling, the strength of the expansion versus patch-test correlation and the threshold at which it became significant changed. The number of PT1 expanded TCRs positively correlated with patch test score, significant at thresholds 8, 16 and 32 but not 4. DPC sensitization did not change the number of TCRs with a frequency above 1 in 1000, and there was no evidence of changes in global repertoire structure. Compared with pre-sensitization or healthy control sets, expanded TCRs formed significantly more large CDR3 similarity clusters, which is consistent with antigen-driven responses. Alopecia, a presumed autoimmune disease, was present in all patients, so the immune response of the patients might differ from that of healthy individuals.

CDR1 and CDR2, per the germline V gene (reference sequence), are DFQATT and SNEGSKA. From its cysteine to its phenylalanine, the CDR3 spans 14 amino acids. The kept DNA is CDR3 alone, 42 bases in frame from the first base. The germline ends are 12 bases apart after V is trimmed by 6 bases and J by 0 bases. In this sample, this clonotype turned up a few times. The antigen it recognizes is unknown. Per-nucleotide qualities are absent, and no much larger clonotype sits a single base away. Taken with the paper, the label for time point translates to: patch test 1, 2 weeks after DPC sensitization. This specimen's treatment or condition label, interpreted: therapeutic diphenylcyclopropenone sensitization with weekly scalp DPC. At each patch-test visit, blood was drawn before the patch test was applied. To be eligible, patients had to be aged 18 to 70, diagnosed with alopecia and judged suitable for DPC therapy, while pregnant patients were excluded. Unfractionated whole blood was collected in Tempus Blood RNA tubes, and total RNA was extracted from that blood.

Libraries came from RACE. Reads for this sample came from a NextSeq 500. During library preparation, unique molecular identifiers were attached to individual cDNA molecules so that TCRs could be counted quantitatively and reproducibly. From each blood RNA sample, both TCR alpha and TCR beta chains were sequenced. Per the original workflow: Samples had a median of 95,638 TCRs, with a range from 23,224 to 690,600. The Decombinator software suite was used to annotate the V, J and CDR3 of the TCR reads. To make PS versus PT1 abundance plots, every sample was subsampled to the same number of TCRs (28,000). TCRs were defined as expanded if absent before sensitization and observed at least eight times at the 2-week time point. The raw public reads went through TCRdb reprocessing: fastp at Q25, MiXCR clone calling, in-frame beta chains kept. Each entry is one CDR3 protein sequence, shown with its most common DNA and genes. In this record, the V and J calls reflect TCRdb's handling and not the investigators' own analysis. This sample holds some 170,000 distinct CDR3 sequences; 20% to 25% were observed only once. 6.7% of the sample belongs to the ten largest clones.

The receptor was derived from a woman between 45 and 65 years old with alopecia areata. Some clones in this sample may be carry-over from other donors' samples. The V and J genes are TRBV20-1 and TRBJ2-1, with TRBD2 perhaps the D gene, on 5 matching bases. The material sequenced was whole blood, taken in connection with sensitization to the hapten diphenylcyclopropenone (DPC). The sequence in DNA is TGCAGTGCGGAACCGGGGAGCTCCTACAATGAGCAGTTCTTC. Translated, this is CSAEPGSSYNEQFF.